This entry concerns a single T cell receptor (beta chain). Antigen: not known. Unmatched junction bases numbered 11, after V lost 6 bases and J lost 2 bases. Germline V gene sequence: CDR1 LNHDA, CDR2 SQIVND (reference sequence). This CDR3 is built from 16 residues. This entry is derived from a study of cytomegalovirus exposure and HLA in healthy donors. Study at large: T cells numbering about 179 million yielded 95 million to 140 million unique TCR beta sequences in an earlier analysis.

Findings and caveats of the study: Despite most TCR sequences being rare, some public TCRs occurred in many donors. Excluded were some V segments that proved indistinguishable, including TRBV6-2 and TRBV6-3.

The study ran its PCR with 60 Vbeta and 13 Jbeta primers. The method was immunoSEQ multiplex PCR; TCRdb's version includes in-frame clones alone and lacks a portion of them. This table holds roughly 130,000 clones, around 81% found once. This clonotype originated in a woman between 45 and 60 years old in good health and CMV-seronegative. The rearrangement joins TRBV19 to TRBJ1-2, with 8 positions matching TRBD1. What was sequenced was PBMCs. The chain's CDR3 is CASSFNQGANNYGYTF. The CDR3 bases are TGTGCCAGTAGCTTTAATCAGGGGGCGAACAACTATGGCTACACCTTC.